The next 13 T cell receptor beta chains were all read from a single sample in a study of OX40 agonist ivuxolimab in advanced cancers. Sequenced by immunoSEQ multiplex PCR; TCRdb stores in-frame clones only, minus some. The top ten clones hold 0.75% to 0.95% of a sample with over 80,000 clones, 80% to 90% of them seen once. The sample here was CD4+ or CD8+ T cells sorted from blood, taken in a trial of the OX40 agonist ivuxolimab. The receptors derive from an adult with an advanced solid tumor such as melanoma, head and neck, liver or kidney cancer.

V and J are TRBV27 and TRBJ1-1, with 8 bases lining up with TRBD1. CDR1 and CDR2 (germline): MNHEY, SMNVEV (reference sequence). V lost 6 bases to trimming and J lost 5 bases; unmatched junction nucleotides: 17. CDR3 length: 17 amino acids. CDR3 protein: CASRSTGTGIIRTEAFF. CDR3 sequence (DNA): TGTGCCAGCAGATCTACCGGGACAGGTATAATTAGGACTGAAGCTTTCTTT.

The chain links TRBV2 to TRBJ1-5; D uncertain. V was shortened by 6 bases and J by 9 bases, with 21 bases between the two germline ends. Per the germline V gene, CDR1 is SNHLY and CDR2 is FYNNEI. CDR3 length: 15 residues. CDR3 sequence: CASSYLEGLAGPQHF. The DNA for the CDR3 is TGTGCCAGCAGCTACCTTGAAGGGCTAGCAGGGCCCCAGCATTTT.

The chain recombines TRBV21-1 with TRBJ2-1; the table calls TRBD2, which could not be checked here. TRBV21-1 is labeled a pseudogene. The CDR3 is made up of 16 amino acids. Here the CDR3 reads CASSKGTGGHSNEQFF. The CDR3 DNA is TGTGCCAGCAGCAAAGGTACGGGAGGGCATAGCAATGAGCAGTTCTTC.

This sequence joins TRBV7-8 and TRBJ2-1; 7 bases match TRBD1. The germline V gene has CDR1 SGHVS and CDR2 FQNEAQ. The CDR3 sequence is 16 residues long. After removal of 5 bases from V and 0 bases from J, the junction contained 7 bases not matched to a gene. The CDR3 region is CASSPGTASSYNEQFF. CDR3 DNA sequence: TGTGCCAGCAGCCCCGGGACAGCCAGCTCCTACAATGAGCAGTTCTTC.

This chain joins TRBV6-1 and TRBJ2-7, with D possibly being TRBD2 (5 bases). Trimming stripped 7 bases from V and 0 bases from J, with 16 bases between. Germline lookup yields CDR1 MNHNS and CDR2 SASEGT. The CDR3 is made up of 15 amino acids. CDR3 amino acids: CASNTYSGSSYEQYF. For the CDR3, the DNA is TGTGCCAGCAACACTTACAGTGGGAGCTCCTACGAGCAGTACTTC.

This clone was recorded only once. CDR3 residues: CAISFQRGGPYEQYF. Written as DNA, the CDR3 is TGTGCCATTTCTTTCCAACGGGGAGGTCCTTACGAGCAGTACTTC. V and J are TRBV10-3 and TRBJ2-7, with a possible D match to TRBD2 (6 bases). Looked up from germline, CDR1 is ENHRY and CDR2 is SYGVKD. With 9 bases removed from V and 4 bases from J, the gap between germline ends came to 22 bases. This CDR3 comprises 15 residues.

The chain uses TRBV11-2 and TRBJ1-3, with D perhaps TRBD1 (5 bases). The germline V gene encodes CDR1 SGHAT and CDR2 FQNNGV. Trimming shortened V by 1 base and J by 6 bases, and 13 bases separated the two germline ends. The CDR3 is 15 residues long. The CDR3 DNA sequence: TGTGCCAGCAGCTTAGCCGGGGGGGGTCCAAACACCATATATTTT. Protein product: CASSLAGGGPNTIYF.

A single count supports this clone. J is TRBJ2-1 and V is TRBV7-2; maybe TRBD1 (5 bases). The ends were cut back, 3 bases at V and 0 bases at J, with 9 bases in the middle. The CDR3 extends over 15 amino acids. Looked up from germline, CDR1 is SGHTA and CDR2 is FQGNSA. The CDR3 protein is CASSFDQGSYNEQFF. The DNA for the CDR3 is TGTGCCAGCAGCTTTGACCAGGGCTCCTACAATGAGCAGTTCTTC.

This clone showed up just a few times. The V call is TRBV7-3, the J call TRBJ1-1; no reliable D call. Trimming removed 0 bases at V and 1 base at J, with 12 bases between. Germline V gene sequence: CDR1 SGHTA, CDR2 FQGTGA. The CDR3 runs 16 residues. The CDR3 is CASSLTWSPWNTEAFF. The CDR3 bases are TGTGCCAGCAGCTTAACTTGGTCACCTTGGAACACTGAAGCTTTCTTT.

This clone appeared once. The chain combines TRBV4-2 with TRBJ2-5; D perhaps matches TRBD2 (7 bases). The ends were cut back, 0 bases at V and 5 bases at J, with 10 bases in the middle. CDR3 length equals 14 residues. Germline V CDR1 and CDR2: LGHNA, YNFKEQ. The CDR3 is CASSQEEGGETQYF. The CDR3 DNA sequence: TGTGCCAGCAGCCAAGAAGAGGGGGGGGAGACCCAGTACTTC.

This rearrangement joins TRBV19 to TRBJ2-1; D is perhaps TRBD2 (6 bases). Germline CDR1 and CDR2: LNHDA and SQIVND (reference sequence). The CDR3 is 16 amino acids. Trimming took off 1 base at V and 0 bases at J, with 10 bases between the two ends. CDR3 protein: CASSIASGFSYNEQFF. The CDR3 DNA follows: TGTGCCAGTAGTATAGCCAGCGGGTTCTCCTACAATGAGCAGTTCTTC.

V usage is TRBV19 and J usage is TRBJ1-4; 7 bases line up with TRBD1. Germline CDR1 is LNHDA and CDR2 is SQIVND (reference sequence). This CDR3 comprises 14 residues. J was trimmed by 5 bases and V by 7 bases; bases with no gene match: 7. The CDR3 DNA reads TGTGCCAGTACCCTGGGACAGCCAAATGAAAAACTGTTTTTT. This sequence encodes CASTLGQPNEKLFF.

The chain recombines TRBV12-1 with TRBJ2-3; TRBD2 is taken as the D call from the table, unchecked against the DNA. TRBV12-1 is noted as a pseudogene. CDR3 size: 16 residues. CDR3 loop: CASSFVGTSGTDTQYF. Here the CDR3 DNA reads TGTGCCAGCAGCTTCGTCGGGACTAGCGGCACAGATACGCAGTATTTT.